This T cell receptor beta chain was sequenced for a study of blood T cells in healthy people across ages. Looked up from germline, CDR1 is KGHSY and CDR2 is FQNENV. The CDR3 totals 12 residues. V lost 1 base, J lost 5 bases, and 6 bases lay in between. PCR was performed a second time for about 7 to 11 cycles using a sample-barcoded 5' primer and a J-beta primer mix. TCRdb recomputed calls from the 5' RACE reads with MiXCR, one row per CDR3 protein. The sample lists roughly 1,500,000 distinct CDR3 sequences, about 31% seen once, with approximately 11% in the top ten. The TCR originated in a woman aged 25 to 39 in good health. The sample taken for sequencing was blood. V usage is TRBV16 and J usage is TRBJ2-7; D possibly corresponds to TRBD2 (5 bases). The CDR3 region has the DNA TGTGCCAGCAGCCAATGGGGAGACGAGCAGTACTTC. The encoded protein is CASSQWGDEQYF.